The source of this T cell receptor beta chain is a study of blood T cell repertoires in COVID-19. Data came from immunoSEQ multiplex PCR; TCRdb stores just in-frame clones and leaves some out. The sample carries around 52,000 clones, over 70% recorded once. The CDR3 consists of 15 residues. CDR1 and CDR2 (germline): ENHRY, SYGVKD. Deletions cut 0 bases from V and 5 bases from J, with 13 bases between. The clonotype originates from a human donor in a cohort sampled during active COVID-19. Sequencing used peripheral blood. This chain joins TRBV10-3 and TRBJ1-1; D is possibly TRBD1 (6 bases). CDR3 sequence reads: CAISESRGGDTEAFF. CDR3 DNA sequence: TGTGCCATCAGTGAGTCGAGAGGGGGGGATACTGAAGCTTTCTTT.